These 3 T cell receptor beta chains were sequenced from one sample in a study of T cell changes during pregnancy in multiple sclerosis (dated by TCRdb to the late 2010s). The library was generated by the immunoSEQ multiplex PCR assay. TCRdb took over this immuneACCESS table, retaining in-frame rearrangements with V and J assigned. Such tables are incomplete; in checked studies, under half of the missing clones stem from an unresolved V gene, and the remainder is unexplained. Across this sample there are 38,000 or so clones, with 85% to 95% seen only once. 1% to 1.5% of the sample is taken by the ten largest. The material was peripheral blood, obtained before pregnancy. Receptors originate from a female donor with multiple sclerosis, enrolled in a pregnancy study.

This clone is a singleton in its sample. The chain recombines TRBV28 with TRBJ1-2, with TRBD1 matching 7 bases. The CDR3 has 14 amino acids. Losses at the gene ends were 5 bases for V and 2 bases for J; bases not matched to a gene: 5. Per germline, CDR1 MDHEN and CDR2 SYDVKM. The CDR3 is CASSIQGQNYGYTF. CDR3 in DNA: TGTGCCAGCAGTATACAGGGACAGAACTATGGCTACACCTTC.

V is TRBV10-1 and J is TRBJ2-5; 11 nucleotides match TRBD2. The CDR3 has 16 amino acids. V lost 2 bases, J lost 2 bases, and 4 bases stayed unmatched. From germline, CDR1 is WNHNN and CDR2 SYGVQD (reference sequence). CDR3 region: CASSERLAGSQETQYF. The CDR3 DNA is TGCGCCAGCAGTGAGAGACTAGCGGGATCTCAAGAGACCCAGTACTTC.

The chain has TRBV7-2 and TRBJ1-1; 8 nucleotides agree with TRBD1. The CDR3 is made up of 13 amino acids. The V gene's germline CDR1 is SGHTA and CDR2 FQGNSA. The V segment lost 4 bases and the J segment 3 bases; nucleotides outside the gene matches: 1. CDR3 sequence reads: CASSSDRDTEAFF. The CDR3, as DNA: TGTGCCAGCAGCTCGGACAGGGACACTGAAGCTTTCTTT.